These 27 T cell receptor beta chains were all obtained from the same sample, sequenced in a study of OX40 agonist ivuxolimab in advanced cancers. Profiled with immunoSEQ multiplex PCR; TCRdb holds only in-frame clones, not every one. This table has some 74,000 clones, about 82% appearing once. The input for sequencing was CD4+ or CD8+ T cells sorted from blood, taken in a trial of the OX40 agonist ivuxolimab. Receptors originate from an adult with an advanced solid tumor such as melanoma, head and neck, liver or kidney cancer.

The genes are TRBV7-9 and TRBJ1-1, with TRBD1 matching over 10 bases. V dropped 1 base and J dropped 7; count of bases not matched to a gene: 0. Germline loops: CDR1 SEHNR, CDR2 FQNEAQ (reference sequence). The CDR3 contains 13 residues. The CDR3 loop is CASSLGTGGEAFF. The CDR3 coding sequence is TGTGCCAGCAGCTTAGGGACAGGGGGTGAAGCTTTCTTT.

This sequence joins TRBV5-1 and TRBJ2-1; no reliable D call. CDR3 length equals 14 residues. The germline gives CDR1 SGHRS, CDR2 YFSETQ. Trimming left V 9 bases short and J 4 bases short, with 17 bases between. CDR3 bases: TGCGCCACCTCGCGGAACCTGGCATACAATGAGCAGTTCTTC. This encodes CATSRNLAYNEQFF.

J is TRBJ2-1 and V is TRBV7-3; D possibly corresponds to TRBD2 (6 bases). Trimming pared 1 base from V and 7 bases from J, leaving 11 bases between. CDR1 SGHTA and CDR2 FQGTGA come from the germline V gene. The CDR3 is 14 amino acids. CDR3 region: CASSLSTSSNEQFF. Written as DNA, the CDR3 is TGTGCCAGCAGCTTAAGTACTAGCTCTAATGAGCAGTTCTTC. The whole variable domain, filled in from reference TRBV7-3 and TRBJ2-1, reads GAGVSQTPSNKVTEKGKYVELRCDPISGHTALYWYRQSLGQGPEFLIYFQGTGAADDSGLPNDRFFAVRPEGSVSTLKIQRTERGDSAVYLCASSLSTSSNEQFFGPGTRLTVL.

This chain connects TRBV6-6 to TRBJ2-3; D gene uncertain. Germline V lookup: CDR1 MNHNY, CDR2 SVGAGI (reference sequence). With 7 bases removed from V and 1 base from J, the gap between germline ends came to 9 bases. This CDR3 is 13 amino acids long. This CDR3 is CASKWEGTDTQYF. The CDR3, as DNA: TGTGCCAGCAAGTGGGAAGGCACAGATACGCAGTATTTT.

The rearrangement joins TRBV18 to TRBJ1-3; TRBD1 matches 8 bases. There are 15 residues in the CDR3. Trimming cost V 7 bases and J 3 bases; bases outside gene matches: 8. Germline CDR1 KGHSH, CDR2 LQKENI. The CDR3 bases are TGTGCCAGCTACTCCGGGACAGGCTTTGGAAACACCATATATTTT. Its protein is CASYSGTGFGNTIYF. The full variable domain, rest sourced from reference TRBV18 and TRBJ1-3, is NAGVMQNPRHLVRRRGQEARLRCSPMKGHSHVYWYRQLPEEGLKFMVYLQKENIIDESGMPKERFSAEFPKEGPSILRIQQVVRGDSAAYFCASYSGTGFGNTIYFGEGSWLTVV.

The gene calls are TRBV19 and TRBJ1-4; D remains unclear. The V end was cut by 6 bases, the J end by 7 bases, with 18 bases between. Germline assignment: CDR1 LNHDA and CDR2 SQIVND (reference sequence). The CDR3 contains 15 residues. The CDR3 loop reads CASSPVKGFGEKLFF. The CDR3 nucleotides are TGTGCCAGTAGCCCGGTAAAAGGGTTTGGTGAAAAACTGTTTTTT. Drawing the rest from reference TRBV19 and TRBJ1-4, the complete variable domain is DGGITQSPKYLFRKEGQNVTLSCEQNLNHDAMYWYRQDPGQGLRLIYYSQIVNDFQKGDIAEGYSVSREKKESFPLTVTSAQKNPTAFYLCASSPVKGFGEKLFFGSGTQLSVL.

CDR3 nucleotide sequence: TGTGCCAGCAGCCCTAGCGGGAGGGACTCCTACGAGCAGTACTTC. Protein product: CASSPSGRDSYEQYF. The chain uses TRBV6-5 and TRBJ2-7, with 12 positions matching TRBD2. J gave up 0 bases and V 6 bases, and 3 bases lay outside the gene matches. The V gene's germline CDR1 is MNHEY and CDR2 SVGAGI. The CDR3 has 15 residues.

The V call is TRBV30, the J call TRBJ1-2; D is unresolved. Per the germline V gene, CDR1 is GTSNPN and CDR2 is SVGIG (reference sequence). The CDR3 consists of 12 residues. V was cut by 4 bases and J by 9 bases, with 15 bases left in between. CDR3 in amino acids: CAWTPASLSYTF. The CDR3 coding sequence is TGTGCCTGGACTCCCGCCTCGCTAAGCTACACCTTC.

The chain has TRBV6-6 and TRBJ2-6; 7 bases match TRBD1. CDR3 length: 15 amino acids. CDR1 and CDR2 from the germline V gene are MNHNY and SVGAGI (reference sequence). V was clipped by 7 bases and J by 2 bases; unmatched bases: 5. The DNA for the CDR3 is TGTGCCAGCATAATAGACAGGGCTGGGGCCAACGTCCTGACTTTC. It specifies CASIIDRAGANVLTF.

This rearrangement joins TRBV27 to TRBJ1-6; D not certain. Germline CDR1 is MNHEY and CDR2 is SMNVEV (reference sequence). This CDR3 contains 14 residues. The ends were cut back, 5 bases at V and 0 bases at J, with 5 bases in the middle. The CDR3 protein is CASSLGSYNSPLHF. The CDR3 DNA is TGTGCCAGCAGTCTAGGCTCCTATAATTCACCCCTCCACTTT.

This clone was seen a handful of times. The genes are TRBV7-2 and TRBJ2-7; TRBD2 matches at 8 bases. CDR3 size: 16 residues. Per germline, CDR1 SGHTA and CDR2 FQGNSA. Trimming removed 2 bases from V and 4 bases from J; junction bases left unmatched: 10. In DNA, the CDR3 is TGTGCCAGCAGCTTAAAGACTAGCGCAGGACCTTACGAGCAGTACTTC. This codes for CASSLKTSAGPYEQYF.

This chain joins TRBV2 and TRBJ2-3, with 16 nucleotides matching TRBD2. V shed 8 bases, J shed 1 base, and the junction held 6 bases outside the gene matches. The CDR3 spans 17 residues. The germline V gene encodes CDR1 SNHLY and CDR2 FYNNEI. The CDR3 here is CASWGLAGGRGTDTQYF. Here the CDR3 DNA reads TGTGCCAGCTGGGGACTAGCGGGGGGGCGTGGCACAGATACGCAGTATTTT.

V usage is TRBV5-1 and J usage is TRBJ1-2, with D maybe TRBD1 (6 bases). The CDR3 consists of 15 residues. V dropped 0 bases and J dropped 0 bases, with 9 bases sitting between them. Germline V gene lookup returns CDR1 SGHRS and CDR2 YFSETQ. The CDR3 nucleotides are TGCGCCAGCAGCTTGGTAAGGGACACTAACTATGGCTACACCTTC. This encodes CASSLVRDTNYGYTF.

The chain combines TRBV27 with TRBJ2-3; tentatively, D is TRBD1 (6 bases). Germline CDR1 reads MNHEY; CDR2 reads SMNVEV (reference sequence). V was trimmed by 6 bases and J by 5 bases, leaving 18 bases between them. The CDR3 consists of 15 residues. CDR3 DNA: TGTGCCAGCAGCCGCGGACAGATCCTCAAAGATACGCAGTATTTT. Translated, it gives CASSRGQILKDTQYF.

The rearrangement joins TRBV7-9 to TRBJ2-5, with D unresolved. Germline assignment: CDR1 SEHNR and CDR2 FQNEAQ (reference sequence). Trimming removed 8 bases from V and 4 bases from J, with 8 bases in between. CDR3 length: 11 amino acids. The CDR3 is CASRLTETQYF. The CDR3 DNA is TGTGCCAGCCGACTGACAGAGACCCAGTACTTC.

The chain uses TRBV7-6 and TRBJ1-4, with 10 positions matching TRBD1. Germline loops: CDR1 SGHVS, CDR2 FNYEAQ. The length of the CDR3 is 15 residues. Trimming cost V 4 bases and J 6 bases; bases outside gene matches: 5. Written as DNA, the CDR3 is TGTGCCAGCAGCTCCGACAGGGGGCGAGATGAAAAACTGTTTTTT. It codes for CASSSDRGRDEKLFF.

A note on this clone: Mismatch with germline at one junction end may stem from a read error. The V gene is TRBV7-7, the J gene TRBJ2-3; tentatively, D is TRBD2 (5 bases). The germline V gene has CDR1 SSHAT and CDR2 FNYEAQ (reference sequence). The CDR3 consists of 15 residues. For the CDR3, the DNA is TGTGCTAGCAGCTTAGGGCTAGCTGAGTCAGATACGCAGTATTTT. Residues: CASSLGLAESDTQYF.

The sample holds one count of this clone. The chain joins TRBV5-1 to TRBJ1-1, with D possibly matching TRBD1 (5 bases). The ends were cut back, 0 bases at V and 3 bases at J, with 9 bases in the middle. Germline V lookup: CDR1 SGHRS, CDR2 YFSETQ. This CDR3 contains 14 residues. CDR3 sequence reads: CASSLDRGDTEAFF. CDR3 coding DNA: TGCGCCAGCAGCTTGGATCGAGGGGACACTGAAGCTTTCTTT.

The V call is TRBV9, the J call TRBJ2-5; D possibly corresponds to TRBD2 (5 bases). Germline V lookup: CDR1 SGDLS, CDR2 YYNGEE. There are 13 residues in the CDR3. Deletions cut 0 bases from V and 5 bases from J, with 8 bases between. The CDR3 DNA reads TGTGCCAGCAGCGTAGGAGGGCGGGAGACCCAGTACTTC. Residues: CASSVGGRETQYF.

V is TRBV5-1 and J is TRBJ2-7; D gene uncertain. Germline CDR1 is SGHRS and CDR2 is YFSETQ. This CDR3 spans 14 amino acids. The V and J ends lost 0 bases and 0 bases respectively, with 7 bases between them. CDR3 bases: TGCGCCAGCAGCTTGGTTCCACTCTCCTACGAGCAGTACTTC. Translating gives CASSLVPLSYEQYF. Combining the CDR3 with reference TRBV5-1 and TRBJ2-7 gives the whole variable domain KAGVTQTPRYLIKTRGQQVTLSCSPISGHRSVSWYQQTPGQGLQFLFEYFSETQRNKGNFPGRFSGRQFSNSRSEMNVSTLELGDSALYLCASSLVPLSYEQYFGPGTRLTVT.

This clone showed up just once. This chain connects TRBV7-2 to TRBJ1-6; D uncertain. Germline lookup yields CDR1 SGHTA and CDR2 FQGNSA. Trimming took 3 bases from V and 10 from J, leaving 13 bases between them. The CDR3 extends over 14 amino acids. The CDR3 loop is CASSFSSGRSPLHF. CDR3 bases: TGTGCCAGCAGCTTTAGTTCAGGACGCTCACCCCTCCACTTT. Together with reference TRBV7-2 and TRBJ1-6, the CDR3 gives the full variable domain: GAGVSQSPSNKVTEKGKDVELRCDPISGHTALYWYRQSLGQGLEFLIYFQGNSAPDKSGLPSDRFSAERTGGSVSTLTIQRTQQEDSAVYLCASSFSSGRSPLHFGNGTRLTVT.

The chain has TRBV6-5 and TRBJ2-3; D is perhaps TRBD2 (5 bases). CDR1 is MNHEY, CDR2 SVGAGI, per germline. The CDR3 spans 15 residues. Trimming took off 2 bases at V and 1 base at J, with 10 bases between the two ends. The CDR3 is CASSYVRAGTDTQYF. CDR3 DNA sequence: TGTGCCAGCAGTTACGTGCGGGCCGGCACAGATACGCAGTATTTT.

This clone was found once. The rearrangement links TRBV7-6 to TRBJ2-1, with D unresolved. V lost 0 bases, J lost 1 base, and 7 bases lay in between. The CDR3 totals 15 residues. CDR1 SGHVS and CDR2 FNYEAQ come from the germline V gene. The DNA for the CDR3 is TGTGCCAGCAGCTTAGCCCAAGGGTCCTACAATGAGCAGTTCTTC. It specifies CASSLAQGSYNEQFF. Variable domain in full (rest from reference TRBV7-6 and TRBJ2-1): GAGVSQSPRYKVTKRGQDVALRCDPISGHVSLYWYRQALGQGPEFLTYFNYEAQQDKSGLPNDRFSAERPEGSISTLTIQRTEQRDSAMYRCASSLAQGSYNEQFFGPGTRLTVL.

The rearrangement uses TRBV5-1 and TRBJ1-1; D is unclear. From germline, CDR1 is SGHRS and CDR2 YFSETQ. This CDR3 spans 14 amino acids. V was trimmed by 1 base and J by 0 bases, leaving 7 bases between them. The CDR3 sequence is CASSLYGMNTEAFF. CDR3 nucleotide sequence: TGCGCCAGCAGCTTGTACGGGATGAACACTGAAGCTTTCTTT. The complete variable domain, with remaining parts taken from reference TRBV5-1 and TRBJ1-1, reads KAGVTQTPRYLIKTRGQQVTLSCSPISGHRSVSWYQQTPGQGLQFLFEYFSETQRNKGNFPGRFSGRQFSNSRSEMNVSTLELGDSALYLCASSLYGMNTEAFFGQGTRLTVV.

V gene TRBV7-2 combines with J gene TRBJ2-7; 7 bases match TRBD1. Losses at the gene ends were 5 bases for V and 9 bases for J; bases not matched to a gene: 7. Per germline, CDR1 SGHTA and CDR2 FQGNSA. The CDR3 consists of 12 residues. As DNA, the CDR3 is TGTGCCAGCAGCACTGGACAGGCCTGGCAGTACTTC. Its protein product is CASSTGQAWQYF.

The chain combines TRBV7-2 with TRBJ2-7; 7 nucleotides align to TRBD1. Trimming cost V 7 bases and J 6 bases; bases outside gene matches: 12. Germline CDR1 reads SGHTA; CDR2 reads FQGNSA. The CDR3 has 14 residues. Written as DNA, the CDR3 is TGTGCCAGCACCCTCGGGACAGTCTGGGGCGAGCAGTACTTC. Amino acid sequence: CASTLGTVWGEQYF.

The rearrangement links TRBV9 to TRBJ2-3; D not certain. The CDR3 length is 14 residues. The germline gives CDR1 SGDLS, CDR2 YYNGEE. V dropped 0 bases and J dropped 1 base, with 6 bases sitting between them. DNA for the CDR3: TGTGCCAGCAGCGTAGCCGAGGGCACAGATACGCAGTATTTT. This encodes CASSVAEGTDTQYF. Combining the CDR3 with reference TRBV9 and TRBJ2-3 gives the whole variable domain DSGVTQTPKHLITATGQRVTLRCSPRSGDLSVYWYQQSLDQGLQFLIQYYNGEERAKGNILERFSAQQFPDLHSELNLSSLELGDSALYFCASSVAEGTDTQYFGPGTRLTVL.